The T cell receptor beta chain described here comes from a study of control samples from healthy donors and cancer patients. This CDR3 region has 15 residues. The germline V and J ends were trimmed by 3 bases and 3 bases, with 11 bases remaining between them. The germline V gene has CDR1 KGHSH and CDR2 LQKENI. Method: immunoSEQ multiplex PCR; TCRdb's copy keeps in-frame clones and lacks some. This table holds tens of thousands of clones, over 80% found once. The sequenced material came from blood. V gene TRBV18 combines with J gene TRBJ2-2; a weak D match, TRBD1 (6 bases). The sequence derives from a man aged 55 to 70 in good health. CDR3 residues: CASSPRGQYTGELFF. The CDR3 DNA reads as TGTGCCAGCTCACCGCGTGGACAGTACACCGGGGAGCTGTTTTTT.